The T cell receptor (beta chain) under discussion was sequenced for a study of Ad26.COV2.S vaccination and SARS-CoV-2 variants. Study information: Sample donor was a member of the COV1001 Ad26.COV2.S trial arm. Findings of the study overall: Reports say spike-specific CD8+ and CD4+ T cell responses covered substantial breadth after vaccination.

Germline values: CDR1 KGHDR, CDR2 SFDVKD. This CDR3 region has 16 residues. Between the trimmed V and J ends, which lost 0 bases and 4 bases, there was a span of 13 bases. The table lists this clone with a count of one. Its antigen remains unknown. Regarding treatment: around 19 received Ad26.COV2.S at low or high dose, single or two shots; about 5 received placebo; per-sample allocation not given. Each sample was drawn 63 days after the first injection (of vaccine or placebo). Generated by immunoSEQ multiplex PCR, the TCRdb table keeps only in-frame clones and is missing some. The table lists approximately 480,000 clones, approximately 88% of them singletons.

The V and J genes are TRBV24-1 and TRBJ2-3; D is possibly TRBD2 (5 bases). Sequenced here: peripheral blood, sampled in a trial of Ad26.COV2.S vaccine versus placebo. The receptor was derived from a person aged 18 to 59 who received the Ad26.COV2.S COVID-19 vaccine or a placebo. As DNA, the CDR3 is TGTGCCACCAGTGATTTGCATCGGGGTTTGTCAGATACGCAGTATTTT. Its protein is CATSDLHRGLSDTQYF.